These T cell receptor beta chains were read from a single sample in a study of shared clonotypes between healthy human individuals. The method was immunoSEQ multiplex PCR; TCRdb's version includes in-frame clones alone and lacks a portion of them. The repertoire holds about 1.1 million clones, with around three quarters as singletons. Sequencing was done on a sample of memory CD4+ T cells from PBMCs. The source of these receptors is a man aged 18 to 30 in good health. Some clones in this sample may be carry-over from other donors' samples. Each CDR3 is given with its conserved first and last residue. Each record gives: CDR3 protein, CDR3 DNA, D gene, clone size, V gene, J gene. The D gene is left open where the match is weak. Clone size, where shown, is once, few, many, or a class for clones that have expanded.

CDR3aa: CASSHQPGFNWNTEAFF
CDR3nt: TGTGCCAGCAGTCACCAACCCGGATTCAATTGGAACACTGAAGCTTTCTTT
d_gene: .
abundance: .
v_gene: TRBV25-1
j_gene: TRBJ1-1

CDR3aa: CASPPRGASGSKDTQYF
CDR3nt: TGTGCCAGCCCGCCACGTGGGGCTAGCGGGAGTAAAGATACGCAGTATTTT
d_gene: TRBD2
abundance: .
v_gene: TRBV28
j_gene: TRBJ2-3

CDR3aa: CASRELAGPYNEQFF
CDR3nt: TGTGCCAGCAGAGAACTAGCGGGCCCTTACAATGAGCAGTTCTTC
d_gene: TRBD2
abundance: .
v_gene: TRBV7-9
j_gene: TRBJ2-1

CDR3aa: CASTPTGGLDTQYF
CDR3nt: TGTGCCAGCACCCCGACAGGCGGGTTAGATACGCAGTATTTT
d_gene: .
abundance: .
v_gene: TRBV6-6
j_gene: TRBJ2-3

CDR3aa: CAWSVSGTGYPEQYF
CDR3nt: TGTGCCTGGAGTGTTAGTGGGACAGGTTACCCCGAGCAGTACTTC
d_gene: TRBD1
abundance: .
v_gene: TRBV30
j_gene: TRBJ2-7

CDR3aa: CASSAQPGLTYEQYF
CDR3nt: TGTGCCAGCAGCGCACAACCGGGACTCACCTACGAGCAGTACTTC
d_gene: .
abundance: .
v_gene: TRBV9
j_gene: TRBJ2-7

CDR3aa: CASSNSGGESLQYF
CDR3nt: TGTGCCAGCAGCAATAGCGGGGGGGAATCGTTGCAGTACTTC
d_gene: TRBD2
abundance: .
v_gene: TRBV7-9
j_gene: TRBJ2-7

CDR3aa: CASKKPQGGRYGYTF
CDR3nt: TGTGCCAGCAAAAAACCACAGGGAGGGAGGTATGGCTACACCTTC
d_gene: .
abundance: .
v_gene: TRBV28
j_gene: TRBJ1-2

CDR3aa: CASSPRTSGSYEQYF
CDR3nt: TGTGCCAGCAGTCCTAGGACTAGCGGCTCCTACGAGCAGTACTTC
d_gene: TRBD2
abundance: .
v_gene: TRBV7-2
j_gene: TRBJ2-7

CDR3aa: CASSVTQYNEQFF
CDR3nt: TGTGCCAGCAGCGTAACACAGTACAATGAGCAGTTCTTC
d_gene: .
abundance: few
v_gene: TRBV27
j_gene: TRBJ2-1

CDR3aa: CASSQRLGQGDTQYF
CDR3nt: TGCGCCAGCAGCCAACGCCTGGGGCAGGGAGATACGCAGTATTTT
d_gene: .
abundance: .
v_gene: TRBV4-3
j_gene: TRBJ2-3

CDR3aa: CASSWSGGGQETQYF
CDR3nt: TGCGCCAGCAGCTGGAGTGGGGGCGGCCAAGAGACCCAGTACTTC
d_gene: .
abundance: .
v_gene: TRBV5-1
j_gene: TRBJ2-5

CDR3aa: CAWSVRGVGETQYF
CDR3nt: TGTGCCTGGAGTGTACGGGGGGTCGGAGAGACCCAGTACTTC
d_gene: TRBD2
abundance: .
v_gene: TRBV30
j_gene: TRBJ2-5

CDR3aa: CAWRLAGTGSSYEQYF
CDR3nt: TGTGCCTGGAGACTCGCCGGGACTGGGAGCTCCTACGAGCAGTACTTC
d_gene: .
abundance: few
v_gene: TRBV30
j_gene: TRBJ2-7

CDR3aa: CASSYSRPGDEKLFF
CDR3nt: TGTGCCAGCAGTTACTCAAGGCCTGGGGATGAAAAACTGTTTTTT
d_gene: .
abundance: .
v_gene: TRBV6-6
j_gene: TRBJ1-4

CDR3aa: CASSPGLADYEQYF
CDR3nt: TGTGCCAGCTCACCGGGACTAGCGGACTACGAGCAGTACTTC
d_gene: TRBD2
abundance: few
v_gene: TRBV18
j_gene: TRBJ2-7

CDR3aa: CASSHASGRAGANVLTF
CDR3nt: TGTGCCAGCAGCCATGCTAGCGGGAGGGCCGGGGCCAACGTCCTGACTTTC
d_gene: TRBD2
abundance: .
v_gene: TRBV28
j_gene: TRBJ2-6

CDR3aa: CAISQRTGINEKLFF
CDR3nt: TGTGCCATCAGTCAAAGGACAGGTATTAATGAAAAACTGTTTTTT
d_gene: TRBD1
abundance: .
v_gene: TRBV10-3
j_gene: TRBJ1-4

CDR3aa: CASSEGSGSLLAEQFF
CDR3nt: TGTGCCAGCAGTGAAGGTAGCGGGAGCCTCTTGGCTGAGCAGTTCTTC
d_gene: TRBD2
abundance: .
v_gene: TRBV2
j_gene: TRBJ2-1

CDR3aa: CASKGRFLTKNNEQFF
CDR3nt: TGTGCCAGCAAGGGTCGGTTTCTCACCAAAAACAATGAGCAGTTCTTC
d_gene: .
abundance: .
v_gene: TRBV6-6
j_gene: TRBJ2-1

CDR3aa: CAISGGGSSGNTIYF
CDR3nt: TGTGCCATCAGTGGTGGCGGAAGCTCTGGAAACACCATATATTTT
d_gene: .
abundance: .
v_gene: TRBV10-3
j_gene: TRBJ1-3

CDR3aa: CASSKNTGTSGRAGELFF
CDR3nt: TGCGCCAGCAGCAAGAACACCGGGACTAGCGGGAGAGCCGGGGAGCTGTTTTTT
d_gene: TRBD2
abundance: .
v_gene: TRBV5-1
j_gene: TRBJ2-2

CDR3aa: CASSQGGLGGGEQFF
CDR3nt: TGCGCCAGCAGCCAAGGGGGGCTGGGAGGTGGTGAGCAGTTCTTC
d_gene: .
abundance: .
v_gene: TRBV4-1
j_gene: TRBJ2-1

CDR3aa: CATSSYKQGVEGNQPQHF
CDR3nt: TGTGCCACCAGCAGCTACAAACAGGGGGTTGAGGGCAATCAGCCCCAGCATTTT
d_gene: TRBD1
abundance: .
v_gene: TRBV15
j_gene: TRBJ1-5

CDR3aa: CASSALARDTDTQYF
CDR3nt: TGTGCCAGCAGTGCCCTAGCGCGAGACACAGATACGCAGTATTTT
d_gene: .
abundance: .
v_gene: TRBV5-6
j_gene: TRBJ2-3

CDR3aa: CASSQAGQGAGTQYF
CDR3nt: TGTGCCAGCAGCCAGGCTGGACAGGGGGCGGGAACGCAGTATTTT
d_gene: TRBD1
abundance: .
v_gene: TRBV4-2
j_gene: TRBJ2-3

CDR3aa: CAWSHLYQPQHF
CDR3nt: TGTGCCTGGAGCCACCTATATCAGCCCCAGCATTTT
d_gene: .
abundance: .
v_gene: TRBV30
j_gene: TRBJ1-5

CDR3aa: CASSQWGGRYEQYF
CDR3nt: TGTGCCAGCAGCCAATGGGGCGGGAGGTACGAGCAGTACTTC
d_gene: TRBD2
abundance: .
v_gene: TRBV14
j_gene: TRBJ2-7

CDR3aa: CASSKGPGGEKLFF
CDR3nt: TGCGCCAGCTCGAAGGGTCCAGGAGGAGAAAAACTGTTTTTT
d_gene: .
abundance: .
v_gene: TRBV10-2
j_gene: TRBJ1-4

CDR3aa: CASSSGTGDYNEQFF
CDR3nt: TGTGCCAGCAGTTCCGGGACAGGGGACTACAATGAGCAGTTCTTC
d_gene: TRBD1
abundance: .
v_gene: TRBV28
j_gene: TRBJ2-1

CDR3aa: CASSFRHGYGYTF
CDR3nt: TGTGCCAGCAGTTTTAGACATGGCTATGGCTACACCTTC
d_gene: .
abundance: .
v_gene: TRBV27
j_gene: TRBJ1-2

CDR3aa: CASLRMDRSYEQYF
CDR3nt: TGTGCCAGCTTACGAATGGACAGGTCCTACGAGCAGTACTTC
d_gene: TRBD1
abundance: once
v_gene: TRBV28
j_gene: TRBJ2-7

CDR3aa: CATSRDSGNNEQFF
CDR3nt: TGTGCCACCAGCAGAGATAGCGGGAACAATGAGCAGTTCTTC
d_gene: TRBD2
abundance: .
v_gene: TRBV15
j_gene: TRBJ2-1

CDR3aa: CASNPRSISGANEQFF
CDR3nt: TGTGCCAGCAACCCAAGGTCTATTAGCGGGGCCAATGAGCAGTTCTTC
d_gene: TRBD2
abundance: .
v_gene: TRBV7-8
j_gene: TRBJ2-1

CDR3aa: CASIRDRGTEAFF
CDR3nt: TGTGCCAGCATCCGAGACAGGGGCACTGAAGCTTTCTTT
d_gene: TRBD1
abundance: once
v_gene: TRBV13
j_gene: TRBJ1-1

CDR3aa: CASSQEGGIGELFF
CDR3nt: TGCGCCAGCAGCCAAGAAGGAGGGATCGGGGAGCTGTTTTTT
d_gene: .
abundance: .
v_gene: TRBV4-3
j_gene: TRBJ2-2

CDR3aa: CASSRRTWGEKLFF
CDR3nt: TGTGCCAGCAGCCGTCGTACATGGGGCGAAAAACTGTTTTTT
d_gene: .
abundance: .
v_gene: TRBV7-9
j_gene: TRBJ1-4

CDR3aa: CASSLARDLADEQFF
CDR3nt: TGCGCCAGCAGCTTGGCAAGGGACTTGGCCGATGAGCAGTTCTTC
d_gene: .
abundance: .
v_gene: TRBV5-1
j_gene: TRBJ2-1

CDR3aa: CASSLEQRNTEAFF
CDR3nt: TGTGCCAGCAGCTTGGAGCAGCGGAACACTGAAGCTTTCTTT
d_gene: .
abundance: few
v_gene: TRBV5-4
j_gene: TRBJ1-1

CDR3aa: CASSTGPGTDTQYF
CDR3nt: TGTGCCAGTAGTACCGGACCAGGCACAGATACGCAGTATTTT
d_gene: .
abundance: .
v_gene: TRBV19
j_gene: TRBJ2-3

CDR3aa: CASSQAGLSTDTQYF
CDR3nt: TGTGCCAGCAGCCAAGCAGGACTGAGCACAGATACGCAGTATTTT
d_gene: .
abundance: .
v_gene: TRBV4-2
j_gene: TRBJ2-3

CDR3aa: CASRGQGELVQQYF
CDR3nt: TGTGCCAGCAGAGGACAGGGGGAGCTAGTCCAGCAGTACTTC
d_gene: TRBD1
abundance: .
v_gene: TRBV6-5
j_gene: TRBJ2-7

CDR3aa: CATGTGEKLFF
CDR3nt: TGTGCCACAGGGACGGGTGAAAAACTGTTTTTT
d_gene: .
abundance: few
v_gene: TRBV2
j_gene: TRBJ1-4

CDR3aa: CASSPLAGEIYEQYF
CDR3nt: TGTGCCAGCAGCCCCTTAGCGGGAGAAATCTACGAGCAGTACTTC
d_gene: TRBD2
abundance: many
v_gene: TRBV6-5
j_gene: TRBJ2-7

CDR3aa: CASSFGGEVEAFF
CDR3nt: TGCGCCAGCAGCTTTGGGGGAGAGGTTGAAGCTTTCTTT
d_gene: .
abundance: few
v_gene: TRBV5-1
j_gene: TRBJ1-1

CDR3aa: CAWTTASYGYTF
CDR3nt: TGTGCCTGGACCACCGCATCCTATGGCTACACCTTC
d_gene: .
abundance: few
v_gene: TRBV30
j_gene: TRBJ1-2

CDR3aa: CASSPTPPQDGGYTF
CDR3nt: TGTGCCAGCAGCCCGACCCCCCCGCAAGATGGTGGCTACACCTTC
d_gene: .
abundance: .
v_gene: TRBV4-2
j_gene: TRBJ1-2

CDR3aa: CASSVVGGGYTF
CDR3nt: TGTGCCAGCAGTGTCGTTGGAGGCGGCTACACCTTC
d_gene: .
abundance: .
v_gene: TRBV28
j_gene: TRBJ1-2

CDR3aa: CATSGNFGNTGELFF
CDR3nt: TGTGCCACCAGCGGAAATTTCGGCAACACCGGGGAGCTGTTTTTT
d_gene: .
abundance: .
v_gene: TRBV15
j_gene: TRBJ2-2

CDR3aa: CATQDRGGLGNEQFF
CDR3nt: TGTGCCACCCAGGATCGGGGGGGGTTAGGCAATGAGCAGTTCTTC
d_gene: TRBD2
abundance: .
v_gene: TRBV6-1
j_gene: TRBJ2-1

CDR3aa: CASSSGPNYGYTF
CDR3nt: TGTGCCAGCAGCTCCGGCCCCAACTATGGCTACACCTTC
d_gene: .
abundance: .
v_gene: TRBV7-6
j_gene: TRBJ1-2

CDR3aa: CASSLTRTANDNYGYTF
CDR3nt: TGCGCCAGCAGCTTAACAAGGACAGCCAACGATAACTATGGCTACACCTTC
d_gene: .
abundance: once
v_gene: TRBV5-1
j_gene: TRBJ1-2

CDR3aa: CASSGGTVQETQYF
CDR3nt: TGTGCCAGCAGCGGCGGGACAGTACAAGAGACCCAGTACTTC
d_gene: .
abundance: .
v_gene: TRBV5-4
j_gene: TRBJ2-5

CDR3aa: CASSKVETQYF
CDR3nt: TGTGCCAGCAGCAAAGTGGAGACCCAGTACTTC
d_gene: .
abundance: .
v_gene: TRBV21-1
j_gene: TRBJ2-5

CDR3aa: CASSLRTGGVYEQYF
CDR3nt: TGTGCCAGCTCCCTAAGGACAGGGGGGGTCTACGAGCAGTACTTC
d_gene: TRBD1
abundance: once
v_gene: TRBV18
j_gene: TRBJ2-7

CDR3aa: CASWEPGQPQHF
CDR3nt: TGTGCCAGCTGGGAGCCTGGTCAGCCCCAGCATTTT
d_gene: .
abundance: .
v_gene: TRBV18
j_gene: TRBJ1-5

CDR3aa: CASSGYGTGSVYEQYF
CDR3nt: TGTGCCAGCAGTGGATATGGGACGGGCTCGGTCTACGAGCAGTACTTC
d_gene: .
abundance: few
v_gene: TRBV6-1
j_gene: TRBJ2-7

CDR3aa: CASSGVPTGNEKLFF
CDR3nt: TGTGCCAGCAGTGGGGTCCCGACAGGTAATGAAAAACTGTTTTTT
d_gene: .
abundance: .
v_gene: TRBV6-1
j_gene: TRBJ1-4

CDR3aa: CASTRDRGPGANVLTF
CDR3nt: TGTGCCAGTACCAGGGACAGGGGGCCTGGGGCCAACGTCCTGACTTTC
d_gene: TRBD1
abundance: .
v_gene: TRBV19
j_gene: TRBJ2-6